A single T cell receptor beta chain is shown here with its context. With 6 bases removed from V and 3 bases from J, the gap between germline ends came to 15 bases. Germline V gene data show CDR1 as MNHEY and CDR2 as SMNVEV (reference sequence). The CDR3 loop spans 15 amino acids. This sample was included in a study of T cell clonotyping in hematopoietic cell transplantation. The assay was immunoSEQ multiplex PCR, and TCRdb's table has in-frame clones only and misses some. The sample comprises about 10,000 clones, approximately 80% of which are singletons, and about 8.7% rests with the top ten. The source of this sequence is a female patient in her forties or fifties who had an allogeneic stem cell transplant from a related donor, so T cells may come from the graft donor. Some clones in this sample may be carry-over from other donors' samples. The chain employs TRBV27 and TRBJ1-5, with a weak D call TRBD1 (5 bases). The input for sequencing was PBMCs, taken 30 days after allogeneic stem cell transplant. DNA for the CDR3: TGTGCCAGCAGAGGGGACGGCTCCCCCAATCAGCCCCAGCATTTT. Amino acid sequence: CASRGDGSPNQPQHF.